Sequencing of this T cell receptor (beta chain) was carried out in a study of OX40 agonist ivuxolimab in advanced cancers. The table came from immunoSEQ multiplex PCR; TCRdb's copy has only in-frame clones and leaves some out. The sample gives tens of thousands of clones, roughly 80% of which show up once; more than 2% is in the top ten. The CDR3 runs 17 residues. J lost 7 bases, V lost 5 bases, and 14 bases had no gene match. Germline lookup yields CDR1 KGHSH and CDR2 LQKENI. The V call is TRBV18, the J call TRBJ1-4; 9 bases match TRBD1. This receptor was identified in an adult with an advanced solid tumor such as melanoma, head and neck, liver or kidney cancer. The sample in question was CD4+ or CD8+ T cells sorted from blood, obtained in a trial of the OX40 agonist ivuxolimab. CDR3 loop: CASSAIAPGTGTEKLFF. The CDR3 region has the DNA TGTGCCAGCTCAGCTATTGCACCCGGGACAGGGACTGAAAAACTGTTTTTT.